A single sample is the source of the 8 T cell receptor beta chains below, sequenced in a study of blood T cell repertoires in COVID-19. Repertoires were generated with immunoSEQ multiplex PCR, while TCRdb's copy carries only in-frame clones and drops some. The data hold just under 30,000 clones, with roughly nine tenths observed a single time. Input material: peripheral blood. The receptors stem from a human donor with active COVID-19. The donor label of this sample is uncertain.

This chain links TRBV28 with TRBJ1-2; 7 nucleotides agree with TRBD1. The CDR3 sequence is 13 residues long. Germline loops: CDR1 MDHEN, CDR2 SYDVKM. V lost 2 bases, J lost 3 bases, and 0 bases stayed unmatched. The CDR3 loop is CASSLGTDYGYTF. The DNA for the CDR3 is TGTGCCAGCAGTTTAGGGACAGACTATGGCTACACCTTC.

This clone was counted a single time. This chain uses TRBV19 with TRBJ1-6; D remains unclear. CDR1 is LNHDA, CDR2 SQIVND, per germline (reference sequence). V was shortened by 3 bases and J by 7 bases, with 4 bases between the two germline ends. CDR3 length equals 12 residues. This CDR3 is CASSIQNSPLHF. CDR3 sequence (DNA): TGTGCCAGTAGTATCCAGAATTCACCCCTCCACTTT.

The CDR3 coding sequence is TGTGCCAGCAGCGTAGGCCCGGGTAATCAGCCCCAGCATTTT. Translation gives CASSVGPGNQPQHF. This sequence joins TRBV9 and TRBJ1-5; D unclear. This CDR3 region has 14 residues. V was clipped by 0 bases and J by 4 bases, with 8 bases between them. Germline CDR1 reads SGDLS; CDR2 reads YYNGEE.

This clone has a single count. The V gene is TRBV5-1, the J gene TRBJ2-3; 11 nucleotides align to TRBD2. CDR1 and CDR2 from the germline V gene are SGHRS and YFSETQ. The CDR3 runs 17 residues. The trim removed 1 base at V and 8 bases at J, leaving 12 bases unmatched. In DNA, the CDR3 is TGCGCCAGCAGCTTGAATAGCGGGGGGGCAGGAGGTAGTACGCAGTATTTT. Its translation: CASSLNSGGAGGSTQYF.

The chain uses TRBV19 and TRBJ1-2, with 11 bases fitting TRBD1. CDR1 and CDR2 from the germline V gene are LNHDA and SQIVND (reference sequence). Trimming at V came to 3 bases and at J to 3 bases, leaving 6 bases not matched to a gene. The CDR3 covers 16 residues. The CDR3 region has the DNA TGTGCCAGTAGTATCTTGTGGACAGGGGGCGACTATGGCTACACCTTC. Translating it yields CASSILWTGGDYGYTF.

The rearrangement links TRBV5-1 to TRBJ2-5, with D tentatively TRBD2 (5 bases). Trimming left V 0 bases short and J 4 bases short, with 7 bases between. This CDR3 contains 13 residues. In germline, CDR1 is SGHRS, CDR2 YFSETQ. DNA of the CDR3: TGCGCCAGCAGCTTGGTTCGGGGAGAGACCCAGTACTTC. Amino acid sequence: CASSLVRGETQYF.

The V gene is TRBV28, the J gene TRBJ2-3; D ambiguous. Germline V CDR1 and CDR2: MDHEN, SYDVKM. The CDR3 spans 12 residues. V was shortened by 5 bases and J by 5 bases, with 8 bases between the two germline ends. The CDR3: CASSIPRDTQYF. The CDR3 DNA is TGTGCCAGCAGTATCCCGCGAGATACGCAGTATTTT.

This clone is medium-sized (0.01 to 0.1%). The V call is TRBV5-8, the J call TRBJ1-2, with D unclear. V was pared by 5 bases and J by 8 bases, with 16 bases between. The germline gives CDR1 SGHTS, CDR2 YDEGEE. The CDR3 consists of 13 residues. The CDR3 protein is CASSYFGVLGYTF. Here the CDR3 DNA reads TGTGCCAGCAGTTATTTCGGGGTGTTGGGCTACACCTTC.